These 26 T cell receptor beta chains were sequenced from one sample in a study of T cells in Graves' hyperthyroidism and ophthalmopathy (dated by TCRdb to the late 2010s). Library preparation was by multiplex PCR. TCRdb shows the sequencer as Illumina HiSeq 2000. The TCR beta CDR3 regions were amplified from the RNA transcripts. A first-round RT-PCR of the TCR CDR3 used the HTBI primer set with the Qiagen OneStep RT-PCR kit. TCRdb cleaned the public reads at Q25 with fastp, built clones with MiXCR and kept in-frame beta chains. CDR3 protein sequences are deduplicated, and each keeps its most common genes and DNA. The sample data list hundreds of thousands of distinct CDR3 sequences, and 13% to 15% of these were observed just once. The top ten hold 10% to 13% of the sample. Input material: blood. Receptors originate from a woman younger than 35 with Graves' hyperthyroidism.

This clonotype was observed many times. The rearrangement links TRBV7-3 to TRBJ2-2; tentatively, D is TRBD2 (6 bases). The ends were cut back, 3 bases at V and 7 bases at J, with 12 bases in the middle. The CDR3 totals 14 residues. Per germline, CDR1 SGHTA and CDR2 FQGTGA. CDR3 DNA sequence: TGTGCCAGCAGCTTCGGGAGTTTTGACGGGGAGCTGTTTTTT. Protein product: CASSFGSFDGELFF.

This clonotype has only a few counts. This chain uses TRBV5-4 with TRBJ2-3; 11 positions agree with TRBD2. V shed 2 bases, J shed 2 bases, and the junction held 4 bases outside the gene matches. In germline, CDR1 is SGHNT, CDR2 YYREEE (reference sequence). The CDR3 has 16 residues. The CDR3, as DNA: TGTGCCAGCAGCTTAGGGACTAGCGGACTCACAGATACGCAGTATTTT. Its protein product is CASSLGTSGLTDTQYF.

This rearrangement joins TRBV9 to TRBJ2-1; TRBD2 agrees at 10 bases. TRBJ2-7 explains the end of the DNA better; the J call may be wrong. Germline-derived CDR1 and CDR2 are SGDLS and YYNGEE. This CDR3 has 18 amino acids. CDR3 in amino acids: CASSVAESGRASYNEQYF. As DNA, the CDR3 is TGTGCCAGCAGCGTAGCCGAAAGCGGGAGGGCCTCCTACAATGAGCAGTACTTC.

This clonotype turned up a few times. The J gene is TRBJ1-1, the V gene TRBV19; 7 bases line up with TRBD1. CDR1 and CDR2 (germline): LNHDA, SQIVND (reference sequence). Germline trimming cut 0 bases from V and 4 bases from J; bases unmatched to any gene: 5. There are 15 residues in the CDR3. CDR3 sequence (DNA): TGTGCCAGTAGTATAGATGGAGGGGGCGTCACTGAAGCTTTCTTT. Its translation: CASSIDGGGVTEAFF.

The chain carries TRBV29-1 and TRBJ1-1; possible D gene TRBD1, 6 bases. Trimming cost V 6 bases and J 7 bases, with 21 bases left between them. The CDR3 covers 14 residues. Germline loops: CDR1 SQVTM, CDR2 ANQGSEA. Here the CDR3 DNA reads TGCAGCGTGGGCCCCCCTAGGACAGACGGTGAAGCTTTCTTT. This sequence encodes CSVGPPRTDGEAFF.

This clonotype occurred many times. The chain is built from TRBV5-6 and TRBJ1-2; D is unresolved. The CDR3 is 13 amino acids. The germline gives CDR1 SGHDT, CDR2 YYEEEE. Deletions cut 2 bases from V and 6 bases from J, with 11 bases between. This CDR3 is CASSFGRLDGYTF. CDR3 DNA: TGTGCCAGCAGCTTCGGACGGCTGGATGGCTACACCTTC.

This clonotype has just a few counts. The genes are TRBV9 and TRBJ2-1; 10 bases fit TRBD2. The V and J ends lost 1 base and 8 bases, in that order; junction bases with no gene match: 6. The CDR3 contains 15 residues. Germline CDR1 and CDR2: SGDLS and YYNGEE. The CDR3 sequence is CASSVWASGSHEQFF. In nucleotides, the CDR3 is TGTGCCAGCAGCGTATGGGCTAGCGGGAGTCATGAGCAGTTCTTC. The full variable domain, in which reference TRBV9 and TRBJ2-1 provide the parts outside the CDR3, is DSGVTQTPKHLITATGQRVTLRCSPRSGDLSVYWYQQSLDQGLQFLIQYYNGEERAKGNILERFSAQQFPDLHSELNLSSLELGDSALYFCASSVWASGSHEQFFGPGTRLTVL.

A few counts support this clonotype. The rearrangement joins TRBV11-1 to TRBJ2-2; D uncertain. The germline V gene has CDR1 SGHAT and CDR2 FQDESV (reference sequence). Trimming took off 3 bases at V and 6 bases at J, with 8 bases between the two ends. The CDR3 spans 13 residues. The CDR3 nucleotides are TGTGCCAGCAGCTTCCTTCGGTCCGGGGAGCTGTTTTTT. It yields the protein CASSFLRSGELFF.

This clonotype showed up many times. The chain combines TRBV6-1 with TRBJ1-1; no reliable D call. Germline CDR1 and CDR2: MNHNS and SASEGT. The germline V and J ends were trimmed by 6 bases and 2 bases, with 10 bases remaining between them. The CDR3 covers 13 residues. The DNA for the CDR3 is TGTGCCAGCAGGGGCCCGGAAAACACTGAAGCTTTCTTT. It encodes CASRGPENTEAFF.

Ten or more counts support this clonotype. The CDR3 here is CASSLGRGGFYEQYF. The CDR3 DNA reads as TGCGCCAGCAGCTTGGGTCGGGGCGGATTCTACGAGCAGTACTTC. V usage is TRBV5-1 and J usage is TRBJ2-7; D may match TRBD1 or TRBD2 (5 bases each). V was trimmed by 0 bases and J by 3 bases, leaving 13 bases between them. Germline CDR1 reads SGHRS; CDR2 reads YFSETQ. The CDR3 has 15 amino acids.

This clonotype turned up a few times. The chain joins TRBV29-1 to TRBJ2-1; 11 nucleotides line up with TRBD2. Germline trimming cut 4 bases from V and 8 bases from J; bases unmatched to any gene: 13. The CDR3 spans 16 residues. CDR1 is SQVTM, CDR2 ANQGSEA, per germline. The CDR3 region is CSVARVAGGYLDEQFF. CDR3 DNA sequence: TGCAGCGTTGCTAGGGTAGCGGGAGGGTATCTGGATGAGCAGTTCTTC.

The sample holds many counts of this clonotype. The J gene is TRBJ2-5, the V gene TRBV11-1; TRBD2 agrees at 10 bases. In germline, CDR1 is SGHAT, CDR2 FQDESV (reference sequence). V lost 1 base, J lost 7 bases, and 24 bases stayed unmatched. The CDR3 spans 21 residues. In nucleotides, the CDR3 is TGTGCCAGCAGCTTAGGAGACCTGTACGGGACTAGCGATATCTCCGTGGGGACCCAGTACTTC. Its translation: CASSLGDLYGTSDISVGTQYF.

The chain employs TRBV29-1 and TRBJ2-1; the match to TRBD2 covers 7 bases. Trimming cost V 4 bases and J 5 bases; bases outside gene matches: 8. Germline V gene sequence: CDR1 SQVTM, CDR2 ANQGSEA. This CDR3 spans 14 amino acids. The CDR3 bases are TGCAGCGTTGTTGGCCTAGCGGTCAACAATGAGCAGTTCTTC. This codes for CSVVGLAVNNEQFF.

This sequence joins TRBV7-2 and TRBJ2-1; a possible D gene is TRBD1 (6 bases). The germline V and J ends were trimmed by 6 bases and 4 bases, with 16 bases remaining between them. Looked up from germline, CDR1 is SGHTA and CDR2 is FQGNSA. This CDR3 contains 15 residues. As DNA, the CDR3 is TGTGCCAGCAGGCGGTTCCAGGGGAGTTACAATGAGCAGTTCTTC. Protein: CASRRFQGSYNEQFF.

This clonotype has at least ten counts. The V and J genes are TRBV27 and TRBJ2-7, with 11 positions matching TRBD1. This CDR3 spans 16 amino acids. CDR1 is MNHEY, CDR2 SMNVEV, per germline (reference sequence). Germline trimming cut 6 bases from V and 3 bases from J; bases unmatched to any gene: 10. CDR3 DNA sequence: TGTGCCAGCAGCGGCACCCGGGACAGGGGGAGCTACGAGCAGTACTTC. Protein product: CASSGTRDRGSYEQYF.

For this clonotype: The final CDR3 position lacks the conserved phenylalanine or tryptophan, pointing to a likely read error. The chain has TRBV18 and TRBJ1-5; D is possibly TRBD1 (6 bases). Germline V gives CDR1 KGHSH, CDR2 LQKENI. Trimming removed 3 bases from V and 5 bases from J, with 14 bases in between. The CDR3 consists of 15 residues. CDR3 residues: CASSPSTGYDQPQHS. As DNA, the CDR3 is TGTGCCAGCTCACCTTCCACAGGGTACGATCAGCCCCAGCATTCT.

In its sample, this clonotype was seen a few times. CDR3 sequence (DNA): TGTGCCAGCAGTATACCCTCTGGGGCCAACGTCCTGACTTTC. Encoded protein: CASSIPSGANVLTF. J is TRBJ2-6 and V is TRBV13; D is undetermined. CDR1 PRHDT and CDR2 FYEKMQ come from the germline V gene (reference sequence). Trimming removed 6 bases at V and 0 bases at J, with 6 bases between. The CDR3 runs 14 residues.

In its sample, this clonotype was seen many times. The genes are TRBV3-1 and TRBJ1-5; D gene unclear. Trimming stripped 3 bases from V and 1 base from J, with 4 bases between. Germline values: CDR1 LGHDT, CDR2 YNNKEL (reference sequence). This CDR3 has 13 residues. CDR3 residues: CASSQSSNQPQHF. CDR3 coding DNA: TGTGCCAGCAGCCAGTCCAGCAATCAGCCCCAGCATTTT.

This clonotype was recorded many times. This chain links TRBV12-3 or TRBV12-4 with TRBJ2-3; tentative D call: TRBD1 (6 bases). The CDR3 runs 16 residues. V gave up 3 bases and J gave up 0 bases, with 13 bases separating them. The DNA of the CDR3 is TGTGCCAGCAGTTTTCTTCAGGGGAAAAGCACAGATACGCAGTATTTT. Translation: CASSFLQGKSTDTQYF.

As for this clonotype: With a much larger clone just one base away, this may be a read error. The chain links TRBV5-1 to TRBJ2-7, with unresolved D. Germline V lookup: CDR1 SGHRS, CDR2 YFSETQ. The CDR3 length is 13 residues. V shed 2 bases and J shed 3 bases, with 9 bases lying between them. The CDR3 is CASSFDTYYEQYF. CDR3 DNA sequence: TGCGCCAGCAGCTTCGACACCTACTACGAGCAGTACTTC.

This clonotype was seen more than once but under ten times. V and J are TRBV20-1 and TRBJ1-5; 8 nucleotides match TRBD1. Germline CDR1 DFQATT, CDR2 SNEGSKA (reference sequence). The CDR3 is 11 residues long. With V trimmed by 6 bases and J by 8 bases, 3 bases remained unmatched. The CDR3: CSAQDREPQHF. CDR3 bases: TGCAGTGCACAGGACAGGGAGCCCCAGCATTTT.

This clonotype was detected ten times or more. The rearrangement joins TRBV6-1 to TRBJ2-7; D gene ambiguous. Germline CDR1 MNHNS, CDR2 SASEGT. V was shortened by 6 bases and J by 2 bases, with 14 bases between the two germline ends. The CDR3 extends over 14 amino acids. CDR3 loop: CASSKLREPYEQYF. DNA of the CDR3: TGTGCCAGCAGCAAGTTGAGAGAGCCCTACGAGCAGTACTTC.

Points on this clonotype: A much larger clone lies a single base off, so this may be a read error. The chain is built from TRBV9 and TRBJ2-7; 13 bases match TRBD2. The J call is uncertain, as TRBJ2-1 better fits the DNA end. This CDR3 has 19 residues. In germline, CDR1 is SGDLS, CDR2 YYNGEE. The CDR3 sequence is CASSSPRGPGLAGTYEQFF. The CDR3 DNA reads as TGTGCCAGCAGCTCACCCCGAGGTCCGGGACTAGCGGGAACATACGAGCAGTTCTTC.

This clonotype has at least ten counts. This chain links TRBV29-1 with TRBJ2-1; 9 bases are shared with TRBD1. Unmatched junction bases numbered 8, after V lost 6 bases and J lost 8 bases. The CDR3 length is 13 residues. Germline V gene sequence: CDR1 SQVTM, CDR2 ANQGSEA. The CDR3 bases are TGCAGCGTCTTGGACAGGGGATCGTATGAGCAGTTCTTC. Protein sequence: CSVLDRGSYEQFF.

This clonotype was detected many times. This chain connects TRBV28 to TRBJ1-1, with 7 bases aligning to TRBD1. The CDR3 runs to 14 residues. V trimming: 6 bases; J trimming: 6 bases; junction bases outside the gene matches: 10. Germline CDR1 is MDHEN and CDR2 is SYDVKM. The CDR3 loop reads CASSPPDRASEAFF. CDR3 DNA sequence: TGTGCCAGCAGCCCCCCTGACAGGGCCTCTGAAGCTTTCTTT.

This clonotype showed up many times. The chain is built from TRBV2 and TRBJ1-1, with D possibly being TRBD1 (5 bases). This CDR3 comprises 14 residues. Germline V gene sequence: CDR1 SNHLY, CDR2 FYNNEI. Trimming stripped 4 bases from V and 6 bases from J, with 15 bases between. CDR3 in DNA: TGTGCCAGCAGTGGAGGGCGGGGGATCGCTGAAGCTTTCTTT. Amino acid sequence: CASSGGRGIAEAFF.